The clone carrying this TCR beta chain is a singleton in its sample. These data belong to a study of blood T cell repertoires in COVID-19. Study background: The study drew acute and convalescent COVID-19 samples from the United States, Italy and Spain. T cells, B-cell-depleted T cells, or PBMCs supplied cDNA or gDNA.

The CDR3 is 15 amino acids. Per germline, CDR1 LGHDT and CDR2 YNNKEL (reference sequence). Trimming took 1 base from V and 2 from J, leaving 10 bases between them. In the authors' methods: Amplifying reference gene primers gave estimates of nucleated cell counts. Produced via immunoSEQ multiplex PCR; TCRdb's table is partial and in-frame only. V and J calls and clone size are copied from that table; D and trimming were computed from the DNA. This table has fewer than 250,000 clones, around nine tenths appearing once. Sequencing input: peripheral blood. This chain joins TRBV3-1 (or the pseudogene TRBV3-2) and TRBJ2-3; no reliable D call. This receptor was obtained from an older woman who had recovered from COVID-19. The CDR3 region is CASSQVVRITDTQYF. CDR3 in DNA: TGTGCCAGCAGCCAAGTGGTGAGGATCACAGATACGCAGTATTTT.